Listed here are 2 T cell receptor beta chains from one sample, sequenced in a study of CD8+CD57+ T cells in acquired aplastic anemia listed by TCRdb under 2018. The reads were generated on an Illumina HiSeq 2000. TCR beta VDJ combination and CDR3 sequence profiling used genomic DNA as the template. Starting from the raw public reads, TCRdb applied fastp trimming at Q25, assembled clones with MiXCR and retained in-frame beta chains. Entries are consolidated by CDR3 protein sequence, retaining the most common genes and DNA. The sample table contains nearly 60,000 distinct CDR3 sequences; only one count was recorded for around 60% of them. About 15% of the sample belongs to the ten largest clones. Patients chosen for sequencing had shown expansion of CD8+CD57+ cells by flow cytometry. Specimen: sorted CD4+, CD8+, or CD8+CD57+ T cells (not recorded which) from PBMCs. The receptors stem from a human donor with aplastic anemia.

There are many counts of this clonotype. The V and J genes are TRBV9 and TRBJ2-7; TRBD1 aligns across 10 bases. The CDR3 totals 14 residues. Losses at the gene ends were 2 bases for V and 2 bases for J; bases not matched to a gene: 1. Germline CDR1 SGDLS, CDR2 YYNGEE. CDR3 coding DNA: TGTGCCAGCAGCGTGGGGACAGGGGCCTACGAGCAGTACTTC. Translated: CASSVGTGAYEQYF.

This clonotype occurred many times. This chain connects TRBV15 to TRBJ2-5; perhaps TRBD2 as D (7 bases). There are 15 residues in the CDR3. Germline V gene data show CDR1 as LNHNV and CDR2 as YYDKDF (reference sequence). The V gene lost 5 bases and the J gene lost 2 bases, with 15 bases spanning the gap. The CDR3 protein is CATSWGGALQETQYF. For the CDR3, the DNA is TGTGCCACCAGCTGGGGGGGGGCCCTGCAAGAGACCCAGTACTTC.